What follows is one T cell receptor (beta chain) and its context. Its antigen is unknown. This record belongs to a study of T-cell reconstitution after alpha-beta-depleted transplantation in children. There are 11 residues in the CDR3. Germline V lookup: CDR1 GTSNPN, CDR2 SVGIG (reference sequence). The V end lost 5 bases, the J end lost 6 bases, and 10 bases lay between the germline ends. Using unique molecular identifiers, the investigators prepared the TCRbeta library. In TCRdb, the PCR reads were re-called with MiXCR into one record per CDR3 protein. The top ten clones hold less than 45% of a sample with 90,000 to 130,000 distinct CDR3 sequences, about 9.3% of them seen once. General observations from the study: T-cell counts and diversity at one year post-transplant came mainly from newly produced T cells.

V is TRBV30 and J is TRBJ1-1; possibly TRBD1 for D (5 bases). The sequencing used PBMCs, collected before TCRalphabeta/CD19-depleted stem cell transplant. This receptor was identified in a boy under 10 years old with acute lymphoblastic leukemia, due to receive a stem cell transplant. CDR3 region: CAWGRAPEAFF. DNA of the CDR3: TGTGCCTGGGGCAGGGCGCCTGAAGCTTTCTTT. The complete variable domain, with remaining parts taken from reference TRBV30 and TRBJ1-1, reads SQTIHQWPATLVQPVGSPLSLECTVEGTSNPNLYWYRQAAGRGLQLLFYSVGIGQISSEVPQNLSASRPQDRQFILSSKKLLLSDSGFYLCAWGRAPEAFFGQGTRLTVV.